The sequence of this TCR beta chain was determined in a study of CD8 T cells in ankylosing spondylitis. Findings and caveats of the study: A motif of eight or nine highly homologous TCR beta variants was seen as apparently characteristic of ankylosing spondylitis blood.

In the case of this clonotype: Its antigen is as yet unknown.

TCRdb fed the 5' RACE reads into MiXCR, producing one record per CDR3 protein. This sample has about 340,000 distinct CDR3 sequences; approximately 22% occur once, and the top ten carry about 12%. V dropped 3 bases and J dropped 7 bases, with 9 bases sitting between them. The germline V gene encodes CDR1 MNHNS and CDR2 SASEGT. The CDR3 runs 13 residues. The source material was blood, either unsorted or a sorted T cell fraction (not recorded which). This receptor was taken from a male donor with ankylosing spondylitis or in good health (not recorded which). The chain is built from TRBV6-1 and TRBJ2-2; D is ambiguous. CDR3 in DNA: TGTGCCAGCAGTGATAGGTGGAACGGGGAGCTGTTTTTT. It yields the protein CASSDRWNGELFF.